This record covers a single TCR beta chain. Its antigen is currently unknown. The sample originates from a study of a mutant IDH1 vaccine in newly diagnosed glioma. Germline values: CDR1 MNHEY, CDR2 SVGAGI. CDR3 length: 16 amino acids. V dropped 3 bases and J dropped 6; count of bases not matched to a gene: 9. Noted time point: week 35, safety follow-up. The investigators gave 300 ug of mutant IDH1 20-mer peptide in each vaccine dose, together with topical imiquimod. The protocol was immunoSEQ multiplex PCR, while the TCRdb copy is restricted to in-frame clones and leaves out a portion. The top ten hold 6.5% to 9.5% of the sample, which has under 35,000 clones, around 76% seen once. Study-wide results and caveats: Immune responses induced by vaccination arose in approximately 93% of the patients.

The V and J genes are TRBV6-5 and TRBJ2-1; 9 bases map to TRBD2. This clonotype originated in a man over 45 with glioma. The sequenced sample was PBMCs, obtained from a glioma patient whose treatment included an IDH1 peptide vaccine. The CDR3 loop is CASSYGGRAIFNEQFF. CDR3 coding DNA: TGTGCCAGCAGTTATGGCGGGAGGGCCATCTTCAATGAGCAGTTCTTC.